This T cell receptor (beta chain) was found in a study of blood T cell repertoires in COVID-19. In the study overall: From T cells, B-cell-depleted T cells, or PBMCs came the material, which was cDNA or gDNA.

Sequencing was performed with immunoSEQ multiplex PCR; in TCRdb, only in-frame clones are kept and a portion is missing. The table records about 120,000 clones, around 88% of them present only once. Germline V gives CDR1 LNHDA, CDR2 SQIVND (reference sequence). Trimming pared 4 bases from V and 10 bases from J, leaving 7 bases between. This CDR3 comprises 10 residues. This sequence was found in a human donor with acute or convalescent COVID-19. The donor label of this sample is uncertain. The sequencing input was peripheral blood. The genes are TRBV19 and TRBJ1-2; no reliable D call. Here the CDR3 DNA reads TGTGCCAGTAGTAGCTCCTACTACACCTTC. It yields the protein CASSSSYYTF.